This T cell receptor beta chain was profiled in a study of post-analysis software for immune sequencing data. Study-wide points: Elevated frequency relative to controls characterized about 5 TRBV segments in patients, TRBV5-6, TRBV5-1 and TRBV20-1 among them.

This clonotype was recorded a few times. What it binds is not known. CDR3 length: 16 amino acids. V was pared by 3 bases and J by 2 bases, with 5 bases of the junction left unmatched. Germline V gene sequence: CDR1 SGHRS, CDR2 YFSETQ. The library was made from cDNA and included unique molecular identifiers. TCRdb recomputed calls from the PCR reads with MiXCR, one row per CDR3 protein. The sample carries about 680,000 distinct CDR3 sequences, approximately 60% recorded once. Specimen: blood. The clonotype originates from a girl aged 2-15 years with multiple sclerosis. The chain links TRBV5-1 to TRBJ2-3; 11 positions agree with TRBD2. DNA for the CDR3: TGCGCCAGCAGCTCCTTAGCGGGAGGGCTCACAGATACGCAGTATTTT. Translated, it gives CASSSLAGGLTDTQYF.